The 13 T cell receptor beta chains listed next were all sequenced from one sample in a study of response to subunit inactivated influenza vaccine. TCRdb used MiXCR to reprocess the RT-PCR reads, holding one entry per CDR3 protein. The sample carries roughly 700,000 distinct CDR3 sequences, roughly 14% recorded once. The sample in question was PBMCs from blood, obtained 14 days before vaccination. These receptors all come from a man aged 45 to 65 who received an inactivated influenza vaccine.

This chain links TRBV2 with TRBJ2-7; D tentatively reads TRBD1 or TRBD2 (5 bases each). Germline-derived CDR1 and CDR2 are SNHLY and FYNNEI. This CDR3 is built from 11 residues. V shed 6 bases and J shed 5 bases, with 8 bases lying between them. The CDR3 sequence is CASSGAHEQYF. CDR3 in DNA: TGTGCCAGCAGCGGGGCCCACGAGCAGTACTTC.

This chain joins TRBV12-3 or TRBV12-4 and TRBJ2-5; D not resolved. The V and J ends lost 3 bases and 5 bases respectively, with 10 bases between them. The CDR3 has 13 residues. For the CDR3, the DNA is TGTGCCAGCAGTTTGCATGGTGGGGAGACCCAGTACTTC. As protein: CASSLHGGETQYF.

This chain uses TRBV5-1 with TRBJ2-1; TRBD1 aligns across 10 bases. Germline loops: CDR1 SGHRS, CDR2 YFSETQ. CDR3 length equals 15 residues. V trimming: 8 bases; J trimming: 0 bases; junction bases outside the gene matches: 5. CDR3 DNA sequence: TGCGCCAGTAGACAGGGGGCCTACTCCTACAATGAGCAGTTCTTC. As protein: CASRQGAYSYNEQFF.

The chain couples TRBV4-2 to TRBJ2-7; possibly TRBD2 for D (5 bases). Deletions cut 4 bases from V and 6 bases from J, with 22 bases between. CDR1 LGHNA and CDR2 YNFKEQ come from the germline V gene. The length of the CDR3 is 16 residues. The CDR3: CASSPQLGASSGEQYF. CDR3 nucleotides: TGTGCCAGCAGCCCCCAACTAGGAGCGTCGAGTGGCGAGCAGTACTTC.

The CDR3 DNA reads TGTGCCAGCAGATTACTACGGGGCACTGAAGCTTTCTTT. This gives the protein CASRLLRGTEAFF. The chain uses TRBV3-1 and TRBJ1-1; no firm D call. V lost 6 bases and J lost 4, with 12 bases in between. Looked up from germline, CDR1 is LGHDT and CDR2 is YNNKEL (reference sequence). The CDR3 spans 13 residues.

This clonotype was seen a few times. V usage is TRBV19 and J usage is TRBJ2-1, with D possibly being TRBD1 (6 bases). The CDR3 has 15 amino acids. V lost 4 bases and J lost 3, with 13 bases in between. CDR1 is LNHDA and CDR2 is SQIVND in the germline V gene (reference sequence). The CDR3 here is CASSTTGPRYNEQFF. CDR3 sequence (DNA): TGTGCCAGTAGTACCACAGGGCCCCGCTACAATGAGCAGTTCTTC.

V gene TRBV5-6 combines with J gene TRBJ1-1; D call uncertain. CDR3 length equals 11 residues. The V and J ends lost 5 bases and 4 bases respectively, with 6 bases between them. The V gene's germline CDR1 is SGHDT and CDR2 YYEEEE. CDR3 in DNA: TGTGCCAGCAGTCGCATCACTGAAGCTTTCTTT. It yields the protein CASSRITEAFF.

V gene TRBV12-3 or TRBV12-4 combines with J gene TRBJ2-5, with 12 bases aligning to TRBD2. Trimming cost V 5 bases and J 5 bases; bases outside gene matches: 6. The CDR3 is 15 amino acids. CDR3 region: CASSALAGGFETQYF. Written as DNA, the CDR3 is TGTGCCAGCAGTGCACTAGCGGGAGGCTTCGAGACCCAGTACTTC.

In its sample, this clonotype was seen a few times. The chain recombines TRBV7-2 with TRBJ1-4; D may be TRBD1 (5 bases). The V and J ends lost 6 bases and 5 bases respectively, with 10 bases between them. Germline CDR1 and CDR2: SGHTA and FQGNSA. There are 13 residues in the CDR3. CDR3 sequence: CASRSRDNEKLFF. CDR3 DNA: TGTGCCAGCAGAAGCCGGGACAATGAAAAACTGTTTTTT.

This clonotype is a singleton in its sample. CDR3 nucleotide sequence: TGCAGTGCTAGAGACCTGGTGCAGGGCGGGTACTACAATGAGCAGTTCTTC. It translates to CSARDLVQGGYYNEQFF. The chain employs TRBV20-1 and TRBJ2-1; either TRBD1 or TRBD2 may fit D (5 bases each). Germline V gene lookup returns CDR1 DFQATT and CDR2 SNEGSKA (reference sequence). The V end lost 0 bases, the J end lost 3 bases, and 18 bases lay between the germline ends. The CDR3 is made up of 17 amino acids.

The table lists this clonotype with a few counts. The rearrangement joins TRBV12-3 or TRBV12-4 to TRBJ1-5; D gene unclear. Trimming cost V 5 bases and J 1 base, with 12 bases left between them. The CDR3 spans 15 residues. In DNA form, the CDR3 reads TGTGCCAGCAGTGCCGGTGGTCCAAGCAATCAGCCCCAGCATTTT. It specifies CASSAGGPSNQPQHF.

This chain joins TRBV9 and TRBJ2-1; TRBD1 aligns across 7 bases. This CDR3 has 14 residues. Germline loops: CDR1 SGDLS, CDR2 YYNGEE. Trimming cost V 3 bases and J 6 bases; bases outside gene matches: 6. CDR3 region: CASSDPGQFNEQFF. Here the CDR3 DNA reads TGTGCCAGCAGCGACCCGGGACAGTTCAATGAGCAGTTCTTC.

The chain uses TRBV6-1 and TRBJ2-3; D possibly corresponds to TRBD1 (5 bases). The ends were cut back, 7 bases at V and 7 bases at J, with 24 bases in the middle. This CDR3 spans 16 amino acids. Germline CDR1 reads MNHNS; CDR2 reads SASEGT. The CDR3 spells CASTENGHSSRYTQYF. For the CDR3, the DNA is TGTGCCAGCACCGAAAACGGACATTCTTCGAGGTATACGCAGTATTTT.